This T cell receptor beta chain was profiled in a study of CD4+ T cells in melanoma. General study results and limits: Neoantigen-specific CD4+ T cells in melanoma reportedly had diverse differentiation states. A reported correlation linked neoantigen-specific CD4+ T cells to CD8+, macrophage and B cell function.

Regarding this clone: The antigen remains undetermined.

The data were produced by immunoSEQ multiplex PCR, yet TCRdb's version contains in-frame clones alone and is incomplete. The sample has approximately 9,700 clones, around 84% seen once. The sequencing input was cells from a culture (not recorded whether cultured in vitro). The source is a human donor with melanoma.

This CDR3 reads CARTGIQVKAPQHF. Written as DNA, the CDR3 is TGTGCCAGAACCGGGATACAGGTGAAGGCGCCCCAGCATTTT. The J gene is TRBJ1-5, the V gene TRBV5-3; maybe TRBD1 (5 bases). TRBV5-3 belongs to the ORF category, with a function that is uncertain. The CDR3 has 14 amino acids. V lost 6 bases and J lost 9, with 19 bases in between.